This T cell receptor (beta chain) was sequenced during a study of control samples from healthy donors and cancer patients. Assay: immunoSEQ multiplex PCR; the TCRdb copy retains only in-frame clones and omits some. The sample yields 90,000 to 130,000 clones, 88% seen once. The CDR3 spans 15 residues. The sample consisted of PBMCs. The J gene is TRBJ2-7, the V gene TRBV21-1; TRBD1 is the table's D call and was not checked against the DNA. TRBV21-1 corresponds to a pseudogene. This receptor was identified in a woman aged 55-69 years with lung cancer. The CDR3 is CASSKVDRDFGEQYF. Here the CDR3 DNA reads TGTGCCAGCAGCAAAGTGGACAGGGATTTCGGCGAGCAGTACTTC.